Below, 7 T cell receptor beta chains from the same sample are listed, as sequenced in a study of human T cells and chemical hapten exposure. TCRdb re-called the 5' RACE reads through MiXCR, storing one row per CDR3 protein. The sample has about 120,000 distinct CDR3 sequences, approximately 20% seen once; the top ten hold approximately 2.8%. From whole blood left unfractionated, total RNA was extracted. These receptors all stem from a human donor in good health.

The table lists this clonotype with a few counts. The rearrangement uses TRBV7-3 and TRBJ2-3; tentatively, D is TRBD2 (6 bases). Looked up from germline, CDR1 is SGHTA and CDR2 is FQGTGA. Between the trimmed V and J ends, which lost 5 bases and 10 bases, there was a span of 19 bases. The CDR3 loop spans 14 amino acids. CDR3 nucleotide sequence: TGTGCCAGCAGCCCCGGCGGTAGCGGCTTGTCGCAGTATTTT. It translates to CASSPGGSGLSQYF.

The sample holds a few counts of this clonotype. The genes are TRBV24-1 and TRBJ2-3; D may be TRBD1 or TRBD2 (5 bases each). Germline CDR1 reads KGHDR; CDR2 reads SFDVKD. The CDR3 is 15 residues long. Trimming removed 4 bases from V and 1 base from J, with 11 bases in between. The CDR3 sequence: CATSDRGRGTDTQYF. Written as DNA, the CDR3 is TGTGCCACCAGTGACCGGGGACGGGGCACAGATACGCAGTATTTT.

The rearrangement links TRBV4-1 to TRBJ1-4; possible D gene TRBD1, 5 bases. This CDR3 contains 15 residues. Germline V gene lookup returns CDR1 MGHRA and CDR2 YSYEKL. Trimming cost V 0 bases and J 8 bases, with 13 bases left between them. This chain's CDR3 is CASSQEWGRGEKLFF. The CDR3, as DNA: TGCGCCAGCAGCCAAGAATGGGGGAGGGGCGAAAAACTGTTTTTT.

The chain couples TRBV15 to TRBJ2-3; 12 bases match TRBD2. This CDR3 is 19 amino acids long. In germline, CDR1 is LNHNV, CDR2 YYDKDF (reference sequence). Trimming cost V 0 bases and J 0 bases; bases outside gene matches: 7. CDR3 sequence (DNA): TGTGCCACCAGCAGAGACCCGCCCGGACTAGCGGGAAGCACAGATACGCAGTATTTT. Its translation: CATSRDPPGLAGSTDTQYF. The entire variable domain, with the rest obtained from reference TRBV15 and TRBJ2-3, is as follows: DAMVIQNPRYQVTQFGKPVTLSCSQTLNHNVMYWYQQKSSQAPKLLFHYYDKDFNNEADTPDNFQSRRPNTSFCFLDIRSPGLGDTAMYLCATSRDPPGLAGSTDTQYFGPGTRLTVL.

The V call is TRBV28, the J call TRBJ2-7, with D hard to call. Trimming removed 3 bases at V and 2 bases at J, with 8 bases between. Germline assignment: CDR1 MDHEN and CDR2 SYDVKM. This CDR3 is 13 amino acids long. CDR3: CASSFAVPYEQYF. CDR3 DNA: TGTGCCAGCAGTTTCGCCGTCCCCTACGAGCAGTACTTC.

V is TRBV29-1 and J is TRBJ1-2; D is unclear. Deletions cut 4 bases from V and 0 bases from J, with 6 bases between. Germline assignment: CDR1 SQVTM and CDR2 ANQGSEA. This CDR3 is 12 amino acids long. CDR3 nucleotide sequence: TGCAGCGTTGCTACTTCTAACTATGGCTACACCTTC. Translating it yields CSVATSNYGYTF.

The chain combines TRBV9 with TRBJ2-1; 12 nucleotides match TRBD2. CDR3 size: 15 residues. Germline CDR1 SGDLS, CDR2 YYNGEE. V lost 1 base and J lost 6; bases outside the gene matches: 2. CDR3: CASSVQTSGSNEQFF. The CDR3 DNA reads TGTGCCAGCAGCGTACAGACTAGCGGGAGCAATGAGCAGTTCTTC. Full variable domain (rest looked up from reference TRBV9 and TRBJ2-1): DSGVTQTPKHLITATGQRVTLRCSPRSGDLSVYWYQQSLDQGLQFLIQYYNGEERAKGNILERFSAQQFPDLHSELNLSSLELGDSALYFCASSVQTSGSNEQFFGPGTRLTVL.